A selection of T cell receptor beta chains follows, all from one sample in a study of chemoradiotherapy in HPV16-positive cancers. Assay: immunoSEQ multiplex PCR; the TCRdb copy retains only in-frame clones and omits some. The sample shows approximately 12,000 clones, about 90% of them seen only once. Collection of the sample occurred from a patient who underwent chemoradiotherapy. The receptors were gathered from a human donor with HPV-associated anogenital cancer. The CDR3 runs from the conserved cysteine through the conserved F or W. A D gene is named only where the DNA matches it firmly.

TRBJ2-5 TRBV7-8 . TGTGCCAGCAGCCCGGGAAGGGGACCAAGGGCCCAGTACTTC CASSPGRGPRAQYF
TRBJ2-7 TRBV25-1 . TGTGCCAGCAGTGAAGCTAGGGCATTCTCCGAGCAGTACTTC CASSEARAFSEQYF
TRBJ2-1 TRBV5-1 TRBD2 TGCGCCAGCAGCTGGCCGATAGGCGGGAGCCAATCGAGCTCCTACAATGAGCAGTTCTTC CASSWPIGGSQSSSYNEQFF
TRBJ1-3 TRBV6-1 TRBD1 TGTGCCAGCATTCAGGGGGCTGGAGGAAACACCATATATTTT CASIQGAGGNTIYF
TRBJ2-7 TRBV7-5 . TGTGCCAGAAGCTACCCCCGGGACGCAGACTTCGAGCAGTACTTC CARSYPRDADFEQYF
TRBJ1-1 TRBV30 . TGTGCCTGTAGCCACCTGGGACATTCGAACACTGAAGCTTTCTTT CACSHLGHSNTEAFF
TRBJ2-7 TRBV19 TRBD2 TGTGCCACTAGGACTAGCGGCTCCCTGGGGAATTACGAGCAGTACTTC CATRTSGSLGNYEQYF
TRBJ1-1 TRBV6-1 . TGTGCCAGCAGTGATCCTCGACAGGCATGGGAAGCTTTCTTT CASSDPRQAWEAFF
TRBJ2-7 TRBV6-5 . TGTGCCAGCAGTTACTACAGGGACACCTACTACGAGCAGTACTTC CASSYYRDTYYEQYF
TRBJ2-5 TRBV11-2 TRBD1 TGTGCCAGCAGCTTAACAGGACAGGTTGGGGAGACCCAGTACTTC CASSLTGQVGETQYF
TRBJ2-2 TRBV25-1 TRBD1 TGTGCCAGCAGTGCAACCCGGGACAGGCGGGCCGGGGAGCTGTTTTTT CASSATRDRRAGELFF
TRBJ2-3 TRBV30 TRBD1 TGTGCCTGGAGTGGCGGCGGACAGGGGCGAAATACGCAGTATTTT CAWSGGGQGRNTQYF
TRBJ2-7 TRBV5-1 . TGCGCCGGCAGCGCCACAGACTACGAGCAGTACTTC CAGSATDYEQYF
TRBJ1-5 TRBV6-6 . TGTGCCAGCCGGGGGAATAGCAATCAGCCCCAGCATTTT CASRGNSNQPQHF
TRBJ2-7 TRBV5-6 . TGTGCCAGCAGCTTGTGGCTAGTATACGAGCAGTACTTC CASSLWLVYEQYF
TRBJ1-1 TRBV9 . TGTGCCAGCAGCGTAGAGGAAGGAAACACTGAAGCTTTCTTT CASSVEEGNTEAFF
TRBJ2-1 TRBV9 . TGTGCCAGCAGCCCAGCCACAGGAGCTTACAATGAGCAGTTCTTC CASSPATGAYNEQFF
TRBJ2-2 TRBV11-2 . TGTGCCAGCAGCTTAACTGACACCGGGGAGCTGTTTTTT CASSLTDTGELFF
TRBJ1-2 TRBV30 . TGTGCCTGGAGTGTATCCCGGACTTATGGCTACACCTTC CAWSVSRTYGYTF
TRBJ2-3 TRBV5-4 . TGTGCCAGCAGACCTGAAATTGCAGATACGCAGTATTTT CASRPEIADTQYF